This T cell receptor beta chain was sequenced during a study of breast tumors, draining lymph nodes, adjacent tissues. TCRdb re-derived calls from the multiplex PCR reads in MiXCR, one entry per CDR3 protein. The table shows fewer than 15,000 distinct CDR3 sequences, with around 47% occurring only once. There are many counts of this clonotype. Antigen specificity is unknown. Just one base apart from a much larger clone, this may be a read error. Germline assignment: CDR1 SGHDT and CDR2 YYEEEE. This CDR3 has 12 amino acids. Trimming left V 4 bases short and J 9 bases short, with 13 bases between. Study results and caveats: Compared with lymph nodes, tumors were less diverse; compared with nontumor tissue, more. Tumor and nontumor repertoires were significantly more similar in luminal-like than in basal-like breast cancer. That most tumor T cells come from lymph nodes remained unproven.

This chain uses TRBV5-6 with TRBJ2-5; maybe TRBD1 (6 bases). The origin of this receptor is a female donor with breast cancer. Some clones in this sample may be carry-over from other donors' samples. Specimen: tumor-adjacent breast tissue. DNA for the CDR3: TGTGCCAGCAGCATCCGGGACACGCCCCAGTACTTC. As protein: CASSIRDTPQYF. Complete variable domain (other parts from reference TRBV5-6 and TRBJ2-5): DAGVTQSPTHLIKTRGQQVTLRCSPKSGHDTVSWYQQALGQGPQFIFQYYEEEERQRGNFPDRFSGHQFPNYSSELNVNALLLGDSALYLCASSIRDTPQYFGPGTRLLVL.